This T cell receptor beta chain was identified in a study of T cell responses to AZD1222 COVID-19 vaccine. Study-wide findings and caveats: Clonal diversity was possibly underestimated, and the donors were mostly white British, with more females.

Data came from immunoSEQ multiplex PCR; TCRdb stores just in-frame clones and leaves some out. The sample lists roughly 170,000 clones, around 92% occurring once. V lost 11 bases and J lost 2, with 14 bases in between. This CDR3 is 13 amino acids long. Germline V gene data show CDR1 as ENHRY and CDR2 as SYGVKD. A note on this clone: Its antigen remains unidentified.

The TCR comes from an adult in good health. V and J are TRBV10-3 and TRBJ2-3; either TRBD1 or TRBD2 may fit D (6 bases each). Sequencing was performed on peripheral blood, taken on day 0 of AZD1222 vaccination. In nucleotides, the CDR3 is TGTGCCTCCGGGGGCGGATTCACAGATACGCAGTATTTT. Translating gives CASGGGFTDTQYF.